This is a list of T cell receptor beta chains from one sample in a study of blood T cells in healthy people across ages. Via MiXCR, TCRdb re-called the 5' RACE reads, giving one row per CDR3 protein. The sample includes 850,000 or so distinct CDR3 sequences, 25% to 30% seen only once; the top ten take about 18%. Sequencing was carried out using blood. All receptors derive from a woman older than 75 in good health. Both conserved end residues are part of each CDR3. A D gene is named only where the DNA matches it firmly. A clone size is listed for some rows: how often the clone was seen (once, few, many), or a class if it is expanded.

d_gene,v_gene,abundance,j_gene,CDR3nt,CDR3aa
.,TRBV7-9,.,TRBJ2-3,TGTGCCAGCGGCTTAGTTGAGGATACGCAGTATTTT,CASGLVEDTQYF
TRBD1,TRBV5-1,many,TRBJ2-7,TGCGCCAGCAGGATGTTGGGGACAGGGTCAGAAGAGCAGTACTTC,CASRMLGTGSEEQYF
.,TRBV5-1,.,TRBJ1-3,TGCGCCAGCAGCTTGGATGTGGGGACCCTCTCTGGAAACACCATATATTTT,CASSLDVGTLSGNTIYF
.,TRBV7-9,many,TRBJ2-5,TGTGCCAGCAGCCAGGGGGGGGACCGGTACCAAGAGACCCAGTACTTC,CASSQGGDRYQETQYF
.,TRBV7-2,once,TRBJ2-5,TGTGCCAGCTCTGGCCCGGACGGGGCCCAAGAGACCCAGTACTTC,CASSGPDGAQETQYF
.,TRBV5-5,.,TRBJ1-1,TGTGCCAGCAGCTTGGTTTTTATAGCGAACACTGAAGCTTTCTTT,CASSLVFIANTEAFF
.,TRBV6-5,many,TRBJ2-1,TGTGCCAGCAGTTACTCGAGCAGCGGCAGCTCCTACAATGAGCAGTTCTTC,CASSYSSSGSSYNEQFF
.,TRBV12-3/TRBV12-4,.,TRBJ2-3,TGTGCCAGCCGTTTAAGGGCAGATACGCAATATTTT,CASRLRADTQYF
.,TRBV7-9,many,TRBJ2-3,TGTGCCAGCAGCTCACTGACAAGGGGGGGAGATACGCAGTATTTT,CASSSLTRGGDTQYF
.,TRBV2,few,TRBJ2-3,TGTGCCAGCAGTGCACAGGGTCAGACAGATACGCAGTATTTT,CASSAQGQTDTQYF
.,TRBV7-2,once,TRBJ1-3,TGTGCCAGCAGCTTAGGATTTGGGCCCATATATTTT,CASSLGFGPIYF
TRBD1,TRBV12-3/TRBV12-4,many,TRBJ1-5,TGTGCCAGCAGTCCCGGACAGGGTCGCGGGAATCAGCCCCAGCATTTT,CASSPGQGRGNQPQHF
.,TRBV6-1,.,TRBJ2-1,TGTACCAGCAGTGGGGGACGGCCACAAGAGACCCAGTTCTTC,CTSSGGRPQETQFF
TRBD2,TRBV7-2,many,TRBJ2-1,TGTGCCAGCAGGAGATACGGGGGGGACAATGAGCAGTTCTTC,CASRRYGGDNEQFF
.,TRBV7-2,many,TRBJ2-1,TGTGCCAGCAGCTTAGGGCACTCGGTCAATGAGCAGTTCTTC,CASSLGHSVNEQFF
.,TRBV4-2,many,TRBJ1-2,TGTGCCAGCAGCCCGGAGGGGGGCCGTGGCTACACCTTC,CASSPEGGRGYTF
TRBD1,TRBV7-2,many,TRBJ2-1,TGTGCCAGCAGCTTAGACAGGGGATCCCACAATGAGCAGTTCTTC,CASSLDRGSHNEQFF
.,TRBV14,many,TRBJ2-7,TGTGCCAGCAGCCAAGAATTCCCCCCCTACGAGCAGTACTTC,CASSQEFPPYEQYF
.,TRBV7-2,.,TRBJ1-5,TGTGCCAGCAGCTGGCCCAGGGAGCCCACGTATCAGCCCCAGCATTTT,CASSWPREPTYQPQHF
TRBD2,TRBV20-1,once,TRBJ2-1,TGCAGTGCTATTTCTAGCGGGAAGAGTGAGCAGTTCTTC,CSAISSGKSEQFF
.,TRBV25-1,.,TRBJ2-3,TGTGCCAGCAGTGAATTGGACTCCCTTTTTGGCACAGATACGCAGTATTTT,CASSELDSLFGTDTQYF
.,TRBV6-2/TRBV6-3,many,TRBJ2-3,TGTGCCAGCAGTAAAACTAGAGACCCCACAGATACGCAGTATTTT,CASSKTRDPTDTQYF
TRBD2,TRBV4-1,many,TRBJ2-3,TGCGCCAGCAGCCAAGGGTTGGCGGGGGGCGTGACAGATACGCAGTATTTT,CASSQGLAGGVTDTQYF
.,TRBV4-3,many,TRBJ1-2,TGCGCCAGCAGTGGAAGTCTAATTGCCGGTCATTCCTCTGGCTACACCTTC,CASSGSLIAGHSSGYTF
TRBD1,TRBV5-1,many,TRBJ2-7,TGCGCCAGCAGCTTGGCGGGCAGGGGGTCTGACGAGCAGTACTTC,CASSLAGRGSDEQYF
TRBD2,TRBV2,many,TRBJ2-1,TGTGCCAGCAGTACAAGTACCGGGACTAGATACAATGAGCAGTTCTTC,CASSTSTGTRYNEQFF
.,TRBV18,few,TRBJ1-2,TGTGCCAGCTCACCTGTTTTTCCCAGCGCCACTAACTATGGCTACACCTTC,CASSPVFPSATNYGYTF
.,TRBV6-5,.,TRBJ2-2,TGTGCCAGCAGCACTGAGTCGGGATACACCGGGGAGCTGTTTTTT,CASSTESGYTGELFF
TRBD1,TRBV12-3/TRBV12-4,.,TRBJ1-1,TGTGCCAGCAATTTATGGACAGGCGACCGAGCTTTCTTT,CASNLWTGDRAFF
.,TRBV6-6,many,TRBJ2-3,TGTGCCAGCAGCCCGCAGGGCACGCATACGCAGTATTTT,CASSPQGTHTQYF
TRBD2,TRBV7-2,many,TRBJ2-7,TGTGCCAGCAGCTTAGTCTCTAGCGGGGGCCTCTCCTACGAGCAGTACTTC,CASSLVSSGGLSYEQYF
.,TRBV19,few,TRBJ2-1,TGTGCCAGTAGTATAGCGCAAGGGCCAACCTACAATGAGCAGTTCTTC,CASSIAQGPTYNEQFF
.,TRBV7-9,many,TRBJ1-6,TGTGCCAGCAGCTCGCGACAGAATTCACCCCTCCACTTT,CASSSRQNSPLHF
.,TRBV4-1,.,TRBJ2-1,TGCGCCAGCAGCCAACTGACGGAAACTACAAATGAGCAGTTCTTC,CASSQLTETTNEQFF
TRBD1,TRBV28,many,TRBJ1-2,TGTGCCACTCGACAGGGGGGATATGGCTACACCTTC,CATRQGGYGYTF
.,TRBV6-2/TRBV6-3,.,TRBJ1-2,TGTGCCAGCAGTTCGAGCCAAGGGGCCTATGGCTACACCTTC,CASSSSQGAYGYTF
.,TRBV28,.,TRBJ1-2,TGTGCCAGCACTACTCCCCCTCCGGGCAGGGAGGGCTACACCTTC,CASTTPPPGREGYTF
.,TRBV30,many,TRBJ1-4,TGTGCCTGGAGTGTAACCGTAGGGGAACTGTTTTTT,CAWSVTVGELFF
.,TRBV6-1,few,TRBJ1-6,TGTGCCAGTCGCGAAGGGTTTAATTCACCCCTCCACTTT,CASREGFNSPLHF
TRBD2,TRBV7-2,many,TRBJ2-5,TGTGCCAGCAGCTCAGCGGGGAACTCCGGTACCCAGTACTTC,CASSSAGNSGTQYF
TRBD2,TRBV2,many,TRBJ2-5,TGTGCCAGCCGCCTTCGGGGGACTAGTGGGGAGACCCAGTACTTC,CASRLRGTSGETQYF
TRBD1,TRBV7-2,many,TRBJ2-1,TGTGCCAGCAGCTTAGTGGCAGGGGGCAATGAGCAGTTCTTC,CASSLVAGGNEQFF
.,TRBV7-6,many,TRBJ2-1,TGTGCCAGCAGCCTCAGTCCGGGACACTTGGGCAATGAGCAGTTCTTC,CASSLSPGHLGNEQFF
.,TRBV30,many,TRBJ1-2,TGTGCCTGGAGTGTAGCGGGGGTCGGCTACACCTTC,CAWSVAGVGYTF
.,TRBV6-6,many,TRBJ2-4,TGTGCCAGCAGTCTTACCCGATTATCAGCCAAAAACATTCAGTACTTC,CASSLTRLSAKNIQYF
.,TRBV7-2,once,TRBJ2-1,TGTGCCAGCAGCTTAGTGCTAGGGGGTGAGCAGTTCTTC,CASSLVLGGEQFF
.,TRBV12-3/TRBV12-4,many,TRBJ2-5,TGTGCCAGCAGTAACAGTTCCGAGGAGACCCAGTACTTC,CASSNSSEETQYF
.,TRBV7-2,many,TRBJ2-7,TGTGCCAGCAGCTATGTAATGGGGGCCTACGAGCAGTACTTC,CASSYVMGAYEQYF
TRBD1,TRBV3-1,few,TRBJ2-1,TGTGCCAGCAGCTCAACAGGGGGCGCCTACAATGAGCAGTTCTTC,CASSSTGGAYNEQFF
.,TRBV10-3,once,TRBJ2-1,TGTGCTATCAACGACGGGGGAACGACCAATGAGCAGTTCTTC,CAINDGGTTNEQFF
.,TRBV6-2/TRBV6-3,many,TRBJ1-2,TGTGCCAGCACCGGACAGATACACTATGGCTACACCTTC,CASTGQIHYGYTF
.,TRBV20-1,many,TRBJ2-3,TGCAGTGCTAGGAACTACGGGGGAATTACAGATACGCAGTATTTT,CSARNYGGITDTQYF